These T cell receptor beta chains were read from a single sample in a study of pediatric ulcerative colitis. Clones were read by immunoSEQ multiplex PCR, and TCRdb kept only the in-frame ones, dropping some. The sample contains about 32,000 clones, roughly 86% of which appear only once. Sequencing input: blood. Source of these receptors: a boy between 10 and 17 years old with severe ulcerative colitis. Both conserved end residues are part of each CDR3. A D gene is named only where the DNA matches it firmly. Not every row has a clone size; where given, it reads once, few, many or a size class.

size | J | D | V | CDR3 | DNA
. | TRBJ2-1 | . | TRBV25-1 | CASSEAWTHPSDEQFF | TGTGCCAGCAGTGAAGCCTGGACACACCCGTCTGATGAGCAGTTCTTC
. | TRBJ1-6 | TRBD1 | TRBV9 | CASSTRTGEGSPLHF | TGTGCCAGCAGCACTCGGACAGGGGAGGGATCACCCCTCCACTTT
. | TRBJ1-1 | . | TRBV20-1 | CSAPWGEAFF | TGCAGTGCCCCGTGGGGGGAAGCTTTCTTT
once | TRBJ1-3 | . | TRBV6-1 | CASTPGTGNTIYF | TGTGCCAGCACCCCGGGAACTGGAAACACCATATATTTT
. | TRBJ1-1 | . | TRBV15 | CATSRDQEAVAFF | TGTGCCACCAGCAGAGATCAGGAGGCGGTAGCTTTCTTT
. | TRBJ1-1 | TRBD1 | TRBV11-2 | CASSVYRDSGTEAFF | TGTGCCAGCAGCGTCTACAGGGACAGCGGCACTGAAGCTTTCTTT
. | TRBJ1-2 | . | TRBV5-6 | CASSLSGRGYTF | TGTGCCAGCAGCTTGTCAGGGCGAGGCTACACCTTC
. | TRBJ1-6 | . | TRBV7-9 | CASSLLQSNSPLHF | TGTGCCAGCAGCTTACTTCAGTCTAATTCACCCCTCCACTTT
. | TRBJ2-7 | TRBD1 | TRBV5-1 | CASQKRTGFYEQYF | TGCGCCAGCCAGAAGAGGACAGGCTTCTACGAGCAGTACTTC
once | TRBJ2-2 | . | TRBV6-5 | CASSEFAGELFF | TGTGCCAGCAGTGAATTCGCCGGGGAGCTGTTTTTT
. | TRBJ2-7 | TRBD2 | TRBV19 | CASRRTGGLYEQYF | TGTGCCAGTAGACGGACGGGGGGTCTTTACGAGCAGTACTTC
. | TRBJ1-5 | TRBD1 | TRBV25-1 | CASSAAGGAQPQHF | TGTGCCAGCAGTGCAGCAGGGGGTGCCCAGCCCCAGCATTTT
. | TRBJ2-5 | TRBD2 | TRBV25-1 | CASSHGGARETQYF | TGTGCCAGCAGTCACGGGGGGGCGAGGGAGACCCAGTACTTC
. | TRBJ1-4 | . | TRBV7-9 | CASSFGRGKLFF | TGTGCCAGCAGCTTTGGGAGGGGAAAACTGTTTTTT
. | TRBJ1-2 | . | TRBV27 | CASRLTGFPVYGYTF | TGTGCCAGCAGATTAACAGGGTTTCCCGTCTATGGCTACACCTTC
few | TRBJ1-6 | TRBD1 | TRBV15 | CATSTRQGEGSPLHF | TGTGCCACCAGCACCCGACAGGGCGAGGGTTCACCCCTCCACTTT
. | TRBJ1-6 | . | TRBV10-3 | CAISQGGNNSPLHF | TGTGCCATCAGTCAAGGCGGAAATAATTCACCCCTCCACTTT
. | TRBJ1-6 | . | TRBV15 | CATSRDRQGNSPLHF | TGTGCCACCAGCAGAGATCGGCAGGGTAATTCACCCCTCCACTTT
medium-sized | TRBJ2-2 | TRBD1 | TRBV27 | CASSTGDTGELFF | TGTGCCAGCAGTACAGGGGACACCGGGGAGCTGTTTTTT
. | TRBJ2-1 | TRBD2 | TRBV9 | CASSASSGGAREQFF | TGTGCCAGCAGCGCCTCTAGCGGGGGGGCTAGAGAGCAGTTCTTC
. | TRBJ2-7 | . | TRBV7-9 | CASSADSTYEQYF | TGTGCCAGCAGCGCAGACAGTACCTACGAGCAGTACTTC
. | TRBJ1-5 | . | TRBV6-1 | CASSATGTFNQPQHF | TGTGCCAGCAGTGCTACGGGGACCTTCAATCAGCCCCAGCATTTT
. | TRBJ2-5 | TRBD1 | TRBV4-1 | CASSPGTGEVETQYF | TGCGCCAGCAGCCCTGGGACAGGGGAGGTGGAGACCCAGTACTTC
. | TRBJ2-1 | TRBD1 | TRBV18 | CASSPKTGQGANEQFF | TGTGCCAGCTCACCCAAAACAGGACAGGGGGCGAATGAGCAGTTCTTC
. | TRBJ1-1 | . | TRBV19 | CASSTGYTEAFF | TGTGCCAGTAGTACAGGGTACACTGAAGCTTTCTTT
. | TRBJ2-7 | . | TRBV6-5 | CASSPGGEQYF | TGTGCCAGCAGTCCCGGGGGCGAGCAGTACTTC
. | TRBJ2-6 | TRBD1 | TRBV10-1 | CAFREGQGVSGANVLTF | TGCGCCTTTAGGGAGGGACAGGGGGTATCCGGGGCCAACGTCCTGACTTTC
. | TRBJ1-6 | . | TRBV9 | CASSPRQGNSPLHF | TGTGCCAGCAGCCCCCGACAAGGGAATTCACCCCTCCACTTT
few | TRBJ1-1 | . | TRBV5-6 | CASSPRAEAFF | TGTGCCAGCAGCCCGCGGGCTGAAGCTTTCTTT
. | TRBJ1-5 | . | TRBV27 | CASSPIWGSNQPQHF | TGTGCCAGCAGCCCCATATGGGGAAGCAATCAGCCCCAGCATTTT
. | TRBJ2-7 | . | TRBV27 | CASSFDLGYEQYF | TGTGCCAGCAGTTTTGATCTGGGCTACGAGCAGTACTTC
. | TRBJ2-1 | TRBD2 | TRBV14 | CASSQGGGVYNEQFF | TGTGCCAGCAGCCAAGGCGGGGGGGTTTACAATGAGCAGTTCTTC
. | TRBJ2-1 | . | TRBV12-5 | CASGLGGLQFF | TGTGCTAGTGGTTTGGGAGGTCTCCAGTTCTTC
. | TRBJ2-2 | . | TRBV13 | CASSQRDTNTGELFF | TGTGCCAGCAGCCAAAGGGACACAAACACCGGGGAGCTGTTTTTT